Each of the 4 T cell receptor beta chains below was sequenced from the same sample in a study of yellow fever vaccine responses in identical twins. TCRdb re-analysed the RT-PCR reads in MiXCR, keeping a single row per CDR3 protein. The sample carries about 390 distinct CDR3 sequences, roughly 64% recorded once. The sequenced sample was T cells from blood (PBMCs), unsorted or a sorted subset (not recorded which), obtained before or after yellow fever vaccination (not recorded which). Receptor source: a female donor who received the yellow fever vaccine.

J is TRBJ2-7 and V is TRBV11-2, with TRBD1 as a possible D gene (5 bases). The CDR3 is 16 residues long. CDR1 is SGHAT and CDR2 is FQNNGV in the germline V gene. V was shortened by 0 bases and J by 3 bases, with 15 bases between the two germline ends. The CDR3 loop is CASSLDVTRTSYEQYF. The CDR3, as DNA: TGTGCCAGCAGCTTAGATGTGACACGGACAAGCTACGAGCAGTACTTC.

The chain uses TRBV4-1 and TRBJ1-2; D uncertain. Trimming left V 3 bases short and J 3 bases short, with 8 bases between. CDR3 length: 13 residues. Germline values: CDR1 MGHRA, CDR2 YSYEKL. The CDR3 loop reads CASSQGDDYGYTF. The CDR3 DNA reads as TGCGCCAGCAGCCAGGGTGACGACTATGGCTACACCTTC.

The gene calls are TRBV23-1 and TRBJ1-2; TRBD1 might be the D (6 bases). TRBV23-1 is noted as an ORF with a role that remains uncertain. Trimming took off 0 bases at V and 4 bases at J, with 12 bases between the two ends. The CDR3 consists of 15 residues. The CDR3 protein is CASSQSDRRSYGYTF. The CDR3 bases are TGCGCCAGCAGTCAATCGGACAGAAGGTCCTATGGCTACACCTTC.

V usage is TRBV23-1 and J usage is TRBJ1-2, with D possibly matching TRBD1 (5 bases). TRBV23-1 is marked as an open reading frame, function uncertain. CDR3 length: 12 amino acids. Trimming took off 8 bases at V and 4 bases at J, with 11 bases between the two ends. In nucleotides, the CDR3 is TGCGCCAGCCCCCGGGGGTGCTATGGCTACACCTTC. Protein: CASPRGCYGYTF.